This is a list of T cell receptor beta chains from one sample in a study of blood T cell repertoires in COVID-19. The table came from immunoSEQ multiplex PCR; TCRdb's copy has only in-frame clones and leaves some out. The data contain some 150,000 clones, around 87% of them seen just once; the ten biggest clones take up 5.5% to 8.5%. The sequenced sample consisted of peripheral blood. The receptor set was obtained from a woman aged 80 or over in a cohort sampled during active or convalescent COVID-19. CDR3s include the opening cysteine and the closing phenylalanine or tryptophan. Each record gives: V gene, J gene, D gene, CDR3 protein. A D gene is named only where the DNA matches it firmly.

>TRBV6-5|TRBJ2-1|-
CASSSPDAFNEQFF
>TRBV25-1|TRBJ2-2|-
CASTPTGYVGELFF
>TRBV13|TRBJ1-2|TRBD1
CASSLAVRGVYGYTF
>TRBV30|TRBJ1-3|-
CAWSNPVSASGNTIYF
>TRBV11-2|TRBJ1-1|-
CASSRGATEAFF
>TRBV5-4|TRBJ1-3|TRBD1
CASSLGGGVFSGNTIYF
>TRBV9|TRBJ1-1|-
CASSVEGDTEAFF
>TRBV19|TRBJ1-1|-
CASSIGVNTEAFF
>TRBV3-1/TRBV3-2|TRBJ1-1|-
CASSQRREGTEAFF
>TRBV9|TRBJ2-1|-
CASRRVENNEQFF
>TRBV28|TRBJ1-1|TRBD1
CASSWWDFLGQSATEAFF
>TRBV9|TRBJ2-3|TRBD2
CASSVGREKADTQYF
>TRBV29-1|TRBJ1-2|-
CSVLTGSNYGYTF
>TRBV24-1|TRBJ2-5|-
CATSGAPRQSQETQYF
>TRBV6-1|TRBJ2-5|TRBD2
CASSENTAGGRETQYF
>TRBV19|TRBJ2-1|-
CASSFGRVTDEQFF
>TRBV19|TRBJ1-1|TRBD1
CASSTGTGLGLNTEAFF
>TRBV6-5|TRBJ1-6|-
CASTSGDSPLHF
>TRBV28|TRBJ2-5|TRBD2
CASSLSLAGSRETQYF
>TRBV24-1|TRBJ1-2|TRBD1
CATSDFDRGYGYTF
>TRBV7-6|TRBJ1-2|-
CASSPTGNYGYTF
>TRBV30|TRBJ1-6|TRBD1
CAWSVGQGSSPLHF
>TRBV11-3|TRBJ2-1|TRBD2
CASSLVSGGTNEQFF
>TRBV4-1|TRBJ1-1|-
CASSQVGRGLEAFF
>TRBV28|TRBJ1-5|-
CASSPLDRLGPQHF
>TRBV5-1|TRBJ2-3|TRBD2
CASRPHSGSTDTQYF
>TRBV3-1/TRBV3-2|TRBJ1-6|TRBD1
CASSHGQGNSPLHF
>TRBV6-5|TRBJ2-1|-
CASSYDRNNEQFF
>TRBV6-4|TRBJ2-1|-
CASSDSQLYSYNEQFF
>TRBV5-1|TRBJ2-1|TRBD2
CASSLGLAGAYEQFF
>TRBV19|TRBJ1-2|-
CASSGPFGYDTSNYGYTF
>TRBV6-2/TRBV6-3|TRBJ1-2|-
CASSYPTSGQPYGYTF
>TRBV19|TRBJ1-5|TRBD1
CASSVNRDSYSNQPQHF
>TRBV15|TRBJ1-4|-
CATSRVLTKEKLFF
>TRBV11-3|TRBJ2-2|TRBD1
CASSLFFGNRDRDVTGELFF
>TRBV6-2/TRBV6-3|TRBJ2-1|-
CASSYSLGTLSYNEQFF
>TRBV27|TRBJ2-1|TRBD2
CASSTPGLAGEQFF
>TRBV10-3|TRBJ1-2|TRBD1
CAISGQGASGYTF
>TRBV5-1|TRBJ1-5|-
CASSPSGQQPQHF
>TRBV19|TRBJ2-3|-
CASSPGFVWDTQYF
>TRBV7-8|TRBJ1-5|-
CASSFQSGNQPQHF
>TRBV29-1|TRBJ1-1|TRBD1
CSVAGQGNTEAFF
>TRBV12-5|TRBJ1-2|-
CASGRDMLSGYTF
>TRBV28|TRBJ1-4|TRBD1
CASSLVTGGGEKLFF
>TRBV9|TRBJ2-1|-
CASSVSYYNEQFF
>TRBV11-2|TRBJ2-5|-
CASSLRGGETQYF